A single TCR beta chain is shown here with its context. The data stem from a study of blood T cells in healthy people across ages. Per the germline V gene, CDR1 is MNHEY and CDR2 is SVGEGT. V lost 7 bases and J 0 bases, leaving 13 bases between the germline ends. This CDR3 contains 15 residues. A second PCR, run for roughly 7 to 11 cycles, used a sample-barcoded 5' primer plus a J-beta primer mix. TCRdb ran MiXCR on the 5' RACE reads and lists one entry per CDR3 protein. This table holds about 2 million distinct CDR3 sequences, roughly 52% found once. This receptor was taken from a woman aged 40 to 55 in good health. The V gene is TRBV6-2 or TRBV6-3, the J gene TRBJ1-5; D not resolved. The source material was blood. In DNA, the CDR3 is TGTGCCAGCAAATACGATACAGATAGCAATCAGCCCCAGCATTTT. Protein: CASKYDTDSNQPQHF.